Following are 27 T cell receptor beta chains from one sample sequenced in a study of T cells expressing NK-cell markers. No DNA is given; TCRdb re-called the 5' RACE reads and lists each CDR3 protein once. This table holds about 410,000 distinct CDR3 sequences. Sequenced material: blood T cells: a sorted CD56 or NKG2C T cell subset, CD4+ or CD8+ T cells, or bulk PBMC T cells (not recorded which). These receptors all stem from a woman in her forties or fifties in good health.

The chain carries TRBV15 and TRBJ2-2; TCRdb's D call, TRBD2, is unchecked because there is no DNA. CDR1 is LNHNV, CDR2 YYDKDF, per germline (reference sequence). The CDR3 loop spans 17 amino acids. This chain's CDR3 is CATSPLAGGPNTGELFF.

This chain links TRBV20-1 with TRBJ1-3; with no DNA, the TCRdb D assignment of TRBD1 cannot be verified. Germline CDR1 is DFQATT and CDR2 is SNEGSKA (reference sequence). The CDR3 is 13 residues long. The CDR3 sequence is CSAPGQSGNTIYF.

The CDR3 protein is CASGSPASSFF. The V gene is TRBV27, the J gene TRBJ2-7; TCRdb's assignment of TRBD2 cannot be checked, as there is no DNA. Germline V CDR1 and CDR2: MNHEY, SMNVEV (reference sequence). The CDR3 covers 11 residues.

The chain employs TRBV3-1 and TRBJ1-4; TCRdb designates TRBD1, a call that cannot be tested without DNA. CDR3 length equals 14 residues. CDR1 is LGHDT, CDR2 YNNKEL, per germline (reference sequence). The chain's CDR3 is CASSHYQGNEKLFF.

This chain joins TRBV12-3 or TRBV12-4 and TRBJ2-2; TCRdb reports TRBD1, a call that lacks DNA to check it against. This CDR3 region has 16 residues. The chain's CDR3 is CASRGTGGGGTGELFF.

V is TRBV20-1 and J is TRBJ2-1; TCRdb's D call, TRBD2, is unchecked because there is no DNA. Germline-derived CDR1 and CDR2 are DFQATT and SNEGSKA (reference sequence). The CDR3 is made up of 14 amino acids. The chain's CDR3 is CSPAVGTSGREQFF.

The chain has TRBV12-3 or TRBV12-4 and TRBJ2-2; TCRdb lists TRBD1, though no DNA is available to test this call. This CDR3 is 14 amino acids long. This chain's CDR3 is CASSFVQGSGELFF.

The chain recombines TRBV12-3 or TRBV12-4 with TRBJ2-1; TCRdb selects TRBD2, and the lack of DNA leaves this call unchecked. This CDR3 comprises 16 residues. The CDR3 sequence is CASTSGTSGRGNEQFF.

The chain uses TRBV27 and TRBJ2-3; checking the TCRdb D call of TRBD1 is not possible without DNA. CDR1 is MNHEY, CDR2 SMNVEV, per germline (reference sequence). The CDR3 spans 13 residues. CDR3 residues: CASSPRQGLTQYF.

The genes are TRBV15 and TRBJ2-1; TCRdb gives TRBD2 as the D gene, but with no DNA this cannot be confirmed. Germline V gives CDR1 LNHNV, CDR2 YYDKDF (reference sequence). The CDR3 consists of 12 residues. The CDR3 protein is CATSEGGGEQFF.

This chain joins TRBV7-8 and TRBJ1-5; no DNA is available, so the TRBD1 call from TCRdb remains unchecked. This CDR3 is built from 15 residues. Germline loops: CDR1 SGHVS, CDR2 FQNEAQ. The CDR3 sequence is CASSPTGGNNQPQHF. Complete variable domain (other parts from reference TRBV7-8 and TRBJ1-5): GAGVSQSPRYKVAKRGQDVALRCDPISGHVSLFWYQQALGQGPEFLTYFQNEAQLDKSGLPSDRFFAERPEGSVSTLKIQRTQQEDSAVYLCASSPTGGNNQPQHFGDGTRLSIL.

The chain couples TRBV30 to TRBJ2-1. The CDR3 consists of 13 residues. Looked up from germline, CDR1 is GTSNPN and CDR2 is SVGIG (reference sequence). The chain's CDR3 is CAWVRVGWGEQFF.

The CDR3 loop is CASRTTLREGTDTQYF. The chain joins TRBV2 to TRBJ2-3; absent DNA, TCRdb's TRBD2 call cannot be checked. Germline loops: CDR1 SNHLY, CDR2 FYNNEI. There are 16 residues in the CDR3.

The chain is built from TRBV7-8 and TRBJ2-7; no DNA is available, so the TRBD2 call from TCRdb remains unchecked. The CDR3 loop spans 16 amino acids. Germline CDR1 and CDR2: SGHVS and FQNEAQ. The CDR3 spells CASSLALRDSAYEQYF.

The chain carries TRBV12-3 or TRBV12-4 and TRBJ2-7; the D call from TCRdb, TRBD1, cannot be confirmed without DNA. The CDR3 extends over 14 amino acids. The CDR3 region is CASRGARGAYEQYF.

The V gene is TRBV7-9, the J gene TRBJ2-3; checking the TCRdb D call of TRBD1 is not possible without DNA. The CDR3 covers 14 residues. Germline loops: CDR1 SEHNR, CDR2 FQNEAQ (reference sequence). The CDR3: CASSPSRGTDTQYF.

V gene TRBV7-2 combines with J gene TRBJ2-1; TCRdb returns TRBD2, unconfirmable since there is no DNA. This CDR3 comprises 13 residues. CDR1 and CDR2 (germline): SGHTA, FQGNSA. This CDR3 reads CASKRALYNEQFF.

V usage is TRBV7-9 and J usage is TRBJ2-5. Germline values: CDR1 SEHNR, CDR2 FQNEAQ (reference sequence). The CDR3 runs 13 residues. This chain's CDR3 is CASSQSNQETQYF.

This CDR3 reads CASSWGKTGNNYGYTF. The chain couples TRBV5-1 to TRBJ1-2; TCRdb indicates TRBD1, and absent DNA this call remains unverified. The CDR3 spans 16 residues. The germline V gene encodes CDR1 SGHRS and CDR2 YFSETQ. The complete variable domain, with remaining parts taken from reference TRBV5-1 and TRBJ1-2, reads KAGVTQTPRYLIKTRGQQVTLSCSPISGHRSVSWYQQTPGQGLQFLFEYFSETQRNKGNFPGRFSGRQFSNSRSEMNVSTLELGDSALYLCASSWGKTGNNYGYTFGSGTRLTVV.

The V gene is TRBV28, the J gene TRBJ1-1. CDR1 and CDR2 (germline): MDHEN, SYDVKM. The CDR3 runs 14 residues. Here the CDR3 reads CASSLVSYNTEAFF.

The chain has TRBV12-3 or TRBV12-4 and TRBJ2-4; absent DNA, TCRdb's TRBD1 call cannot be checked. CDR3 length: 14 amino acids. The CDR3: CASTTTGAKNIQYF.

This chain connects TRBV27 to TRBJ2-3. The CDR3 totals 13 residues. CDR1 is MNHEY and CDR2 is SMNVEV in the germline V gene (reference sequence). The CDR3 sequence: CASGVYSSDTQYF.

This chain connects TRBV3-1 to TRBJ2-2; the TCRdb D gene call, TRBD1, has no DNA to confirm it. The CDR3 is 16 amino acids. The germline CDR1 and CDR2 sequences are LGHDT and YNNKEL (reference sequence). The CDR3: CASSHLGQSNTGELFF.

The V and J genes are TRBV7-9 and TRBJ1-2. Per germline, CDR1 SEHNR and CDR2 FQNEAQ (reference sequence). This CDR3 is built from 14 residues. The CDR3 reads CASSFQRENSGYTF.

The chain's CDR3 is CASSQDMAGVVYHEQFF. The chain recombines TRBV14 with TRBJ2-1; the D call of TRBD1 rests on TCRdb alone, since no DNA is present to check it. CDR1 and CDR2 (germline): SGHDN, FVKESK. The CDR3 extends over 17 amino acids.

This rearrangement joins TRBV5-1 to TRBJ2-1; the D call of TRBD1 rests on TCRdb alone, since no DNA is present to check it. CDR1 is SGHRS and CDR2 is YFSETQ in the germline V gene. This CDR3 contains 14 residues. CDR3 protein: CASRGDAVNNEQFF.

This rearrangement joins TRBV12-3 or TRBV12-4 to TRBJ2-2; TCRdb reports TRBD1, a call that lacks DNA to check it against. There are 12 residues in the CDR3. CDR3: CASTRQTGELFF.